Given below is one T cell receptor (beta chain) in context. Its matching antigen is unknown. This CDR3 has 15 amino acids. The sample originates from a study of cytomegalovirus exposure and HLA in healthy donors. 60 Vbeta and 13 Jbeta primers were used in PCR. Profiling relied on immunoSEQ multiplex PCR, and the TCRdb table lists in-frame clones only, not all of them. The table records about 200,000 clones, 82% of them present only once. Notes on the study in general: For TCR beta chains, V- and J-gene trimming was later linked to a missense DCLRE1C variant. An analysis that was carried out later associated 17,000 or so TCR beta sequences with HLA alleles at 0.05 false discovery rate.

Sequencing was performed on PBMCs. The chain joins TRBV21-1 to TRBJ2-7; TRBD2, as called in the table, went unchecked against the DNA. TRBV21-1 is marked as a pseudogene. This TCR derives from a woman in her 40s in good health and CMV-seronegative. CDR3 sequence: CASSPPGTSSYEQYF. The CDR3 DNA follows: TGTGCCAGCAGCCCCCCCGGGACTAGCTCTTACGAGCAGTACTTC.